This T cell receptor (beta chain) stems from a study of cytomegalovirus exposure and HLA in healthy donors. General observations from the study: Relative to the roughly 640-donor mean, N-insertions were reportedly fewer in an Asian-associated ancestry cluster in a later analysis. There were a few CMV-associated chains whose specificity for CMV antigens was confirmed in vitro. Several of the most significant clusters appeared linked to common viral pathogens, based on a later analysis. In a later analysis, HLA-associated TCR beta chains were more clonally expanded than equally common others.

For this clone: Its target is unknown.

The PCR employed 60 Vbeta primers together with 13 Jbeta primers. TCRdb's copy holds only in-frame clones and misses some; the assay was immunoSEQ multiplex PCR. The sample includes 150,000 to 200,000 clones, roughly 80% of them seen just once. The CDR3 covers 16 residues. The V segment lost 6 bases and the J segment 3 bases; nucleotides outside the gene matches: 8. Germline-derived CDR1 and CDR2 are LNHDA and SQIVND (reference sequence). The clonotype comes from a woman in her late teens or twenties in good health and CMV-seronegative. This chain connects TRBV19 to TRBJ2-1; 10 bases align to TRBD2. The sequenced sample consisted of PBMCs. CDR3 sequence reads: CASSDLAGDSYNEQFF. CDR3 sequence (DNA): TGTGCCAGTAGCGATCTAGCGGGAGATAGCTACAATGAGCAGTTCTTC.